This record covers a single TCR beta chain. Authors' processing steps: Estimates of nucleated cell counts were drawn from the amplification of reference gene primers. Data came from immunoSEQ multiplex PCR; TCRdb stores just in-frame clones and leaves some out. Clone size and V and J calls were adopted from that table, with D and trimming inferred from the DNA. The sample lists more than 200,000 clones; about 90% were seen once. The germline V gene has CDR1 SGHRS and CDR2 YFSETQ. V lost 7 bases to trimming and J lost 4 bases; unmatched junction nucleotides: 4. The CDR3 has 13 residues. This sample is drawn from a study of blood T cell repertoires in COVID-19.

The sample consisted of peripheral blood. The chain is built from TRBV5-1 and TRBJ1-4; TRBD1 matches 7 bases. This TCR came from a man aged 18 to 29 with active or convalescent COVID-19. The CDR3 sequence: CASWDSNNEKLFF. Here the CDR3 DNA reads TGCGCCAGCTGGGACAGTAATAATGAAAAACTGTTTTTT.